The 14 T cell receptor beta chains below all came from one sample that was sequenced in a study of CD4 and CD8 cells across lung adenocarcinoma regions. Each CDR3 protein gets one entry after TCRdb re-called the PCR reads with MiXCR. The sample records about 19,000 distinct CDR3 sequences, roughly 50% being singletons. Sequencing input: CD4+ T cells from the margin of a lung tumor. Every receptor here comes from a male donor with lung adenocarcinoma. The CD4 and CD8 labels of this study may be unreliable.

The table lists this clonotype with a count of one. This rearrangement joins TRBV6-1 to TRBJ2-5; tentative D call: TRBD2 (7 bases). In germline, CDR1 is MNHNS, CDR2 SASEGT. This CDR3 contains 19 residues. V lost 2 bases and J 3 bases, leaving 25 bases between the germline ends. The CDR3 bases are TGTGCCAGCAGTGAATTCGGGGGGATGGGGGGCTGTGACAAAGAGACCCAGTACTTC. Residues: CASSEFGGMGGCDKETQYF.

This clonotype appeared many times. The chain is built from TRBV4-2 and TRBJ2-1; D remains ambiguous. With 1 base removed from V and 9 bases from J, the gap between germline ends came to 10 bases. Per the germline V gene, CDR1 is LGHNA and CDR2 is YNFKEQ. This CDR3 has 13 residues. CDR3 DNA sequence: TGTGCCAGCAGCCAAGTTAGTGTCGGTGAGCAGTTCTTC. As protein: CASSQVSVGEQFF.

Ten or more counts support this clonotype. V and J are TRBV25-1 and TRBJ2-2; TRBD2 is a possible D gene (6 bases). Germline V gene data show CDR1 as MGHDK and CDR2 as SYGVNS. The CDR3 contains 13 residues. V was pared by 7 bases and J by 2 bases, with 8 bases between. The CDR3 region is CASMGLNTGELFF. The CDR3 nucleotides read TGTGCCAGCATGGGACTCAACACCGGGGAGCTGTTTTTT. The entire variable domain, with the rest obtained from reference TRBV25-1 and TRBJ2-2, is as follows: EADIYQTPRYLVIGTGKKITLECSQTMGHDKMYWYQQDPGMELHLIHYSYGVNSTEKGDLSSESTVSRIRTEHFPLTLESARPSHTSQYLCASMGLNTGELFFGEGSRLTVL.

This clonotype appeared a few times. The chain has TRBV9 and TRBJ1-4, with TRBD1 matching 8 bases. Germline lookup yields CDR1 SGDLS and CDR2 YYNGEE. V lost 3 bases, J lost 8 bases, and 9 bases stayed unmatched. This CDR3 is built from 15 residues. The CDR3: CASSESAGGREKLFF. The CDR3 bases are TGTGCCAGCAGCGAATCGGCAGGGGGCCGGGAAAAACTGTTTTTT.

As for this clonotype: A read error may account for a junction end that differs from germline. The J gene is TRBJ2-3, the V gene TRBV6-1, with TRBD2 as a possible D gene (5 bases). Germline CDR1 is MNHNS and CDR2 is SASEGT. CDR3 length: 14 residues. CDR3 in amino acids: CAGSEGSHPETQYF. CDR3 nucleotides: TGTGCGGGCAGTGAGGGCAGTCACCCAGAGACGCAGTATTTT.

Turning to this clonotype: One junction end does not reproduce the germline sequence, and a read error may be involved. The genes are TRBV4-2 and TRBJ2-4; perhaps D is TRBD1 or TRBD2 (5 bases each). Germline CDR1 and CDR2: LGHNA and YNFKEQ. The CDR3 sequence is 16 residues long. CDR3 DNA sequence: TGTGCCAGCAGCCACGAGGGGCCAAGCGCCAAAGATATTCAGTACTTT. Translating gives CASSHEGPSAKDIQYF.

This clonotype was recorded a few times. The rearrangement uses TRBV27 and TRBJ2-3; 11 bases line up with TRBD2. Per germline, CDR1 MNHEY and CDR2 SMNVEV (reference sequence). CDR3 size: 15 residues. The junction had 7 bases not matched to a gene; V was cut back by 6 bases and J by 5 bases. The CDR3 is CASRRLAGLIDTQYF. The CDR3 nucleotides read TGTGCCAGCAGACGACTAGCGGGATTAATAGATACGCAGTATTTT.

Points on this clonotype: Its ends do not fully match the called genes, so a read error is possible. The CDR3 is CARGIRGRGAETQYF. CDR3 in DNA: TGTGCCAGGGGTATTCGGGGACGTGGCGCAGAGACCCAGTACTTT. The rearrangement links TRBV6-1 to TRBJ2-5; TRBD1 or TRBD2 may be the D gene (5 bases each). Germline-derived CDR1 and CDR2 are MNHNS and SASEGT. The CDR3 is made up of 15 amino acids.

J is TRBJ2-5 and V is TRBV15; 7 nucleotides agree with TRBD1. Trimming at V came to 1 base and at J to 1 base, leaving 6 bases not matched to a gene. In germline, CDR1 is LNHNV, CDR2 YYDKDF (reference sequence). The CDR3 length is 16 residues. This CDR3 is CATSRVTGLTQETQYF. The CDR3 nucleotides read TGTGCCACCAGCAGAGTGACAGGGCTCACCCAAGAGACCCAGTACTTC.

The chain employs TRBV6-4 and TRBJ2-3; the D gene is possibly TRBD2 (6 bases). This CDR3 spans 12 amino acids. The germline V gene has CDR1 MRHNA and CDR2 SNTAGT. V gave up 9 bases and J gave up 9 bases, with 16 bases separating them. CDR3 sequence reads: CARGHDRETQYF. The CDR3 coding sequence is TGTGCCAGGGGCCACGACCGGGAGACGCAGTATTTT.

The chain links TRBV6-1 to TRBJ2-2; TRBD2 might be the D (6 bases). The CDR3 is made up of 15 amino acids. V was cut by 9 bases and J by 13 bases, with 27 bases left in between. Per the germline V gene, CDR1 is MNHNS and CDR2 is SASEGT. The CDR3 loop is CARGLQAGITGTLFF. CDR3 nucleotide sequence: TGTGCCAGGGGACTCCAGGCCGGAATTACCGGGACGCTGTTTTTT.

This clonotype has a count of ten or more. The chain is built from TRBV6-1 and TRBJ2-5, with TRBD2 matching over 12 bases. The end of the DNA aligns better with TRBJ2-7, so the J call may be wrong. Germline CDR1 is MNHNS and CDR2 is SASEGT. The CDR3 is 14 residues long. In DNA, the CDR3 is TGTGCCAGCAGTCTAGCGGGAGGGCCCTACGAGCAGTACTTC. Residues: CASSLAGGPYEQYF.

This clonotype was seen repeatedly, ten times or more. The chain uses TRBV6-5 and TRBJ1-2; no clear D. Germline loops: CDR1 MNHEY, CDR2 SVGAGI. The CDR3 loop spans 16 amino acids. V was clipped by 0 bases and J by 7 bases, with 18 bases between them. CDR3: CASSYSSAGEVCGYTF. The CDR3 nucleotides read TGTGCCAGCAGTTACTCCAGTGCAGGTGAGGTCTGTGGCTACACCTTC.

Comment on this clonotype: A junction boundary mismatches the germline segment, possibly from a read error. The DNA of the CDR3 is TGCGTCAGCAGCGGCCTGGGGCTGGGCGCCAAAGATACGCAGTACTTC. Its protein is CVSSGLGLGAKDTQYF. The chain has TRBV4-1 and TRBJ2-4; D is possibly TRBD1 or TRBD2 (5 bases each). The length of the CDR3 is 16 residues. Germline V gene lookup returns CDR1 MGHRA and CDR2 YSYEKL.